The 13 T cell receptor beta chains presented below share a single source sample, sequenced in a study of blood T cell repertoires in COVID-19. Produced via immunoSEQ multiplex PCR; TCRdb's table is partial and in-frame only. The data contain about 28,000 clones, 85% to 95% of them singletons. Specimen: peripheral blood. These receptor sequences come from a woman in her 70s with COVID-19, enrolled during active disease.

The gene calls are TRBV10-3 and TRBJ2-6, with D possibly TRBD2 on 6 matching bases. V was shortened by 7 bases and J by 2 bases, with 9 bases between the two germline ends. Germline V gene data show CDR1 as ENHRY and CDR2 as SYGVKD. The CDR3 is made up of 14 amino acids. The CDR3, as DNA: TGTGCCATCACTAGCGTTGCTGGGGCCAACGTCCTGACTTTC. Translation gives CAITSVAGANVLTF.

This clone was counted a single time. The CDR3 region has the DNA TGTGCCAGCAGCCGACAGGGGGCCTACGAGCAGTACTTC. This translates into CASSRQGAYEQYF. J is TRBJ2-7 and V is TRBV11-3; 9 nucleotides align to TRBD1. J gave up 2 bases and V 5 bases, and 1 base lay outside the gene matches. Germline V gene lookup returns CDR1 SGHNT and CDR2 YENEEA. The CDR3 covers 13 residues.

The chain uses TRBV11-3 and TRBJ2-6; a weak D match, TRBD1 (5 bases). The germline CDR1 and CDR2 sequences are SGHNT and YENEEA. This CDR3 is built from 15 residues. The V gene lost 2 bases and the J gene lost 8 bases, with 13 bases spanning the gap. The CDR3 DNA reads TGTGCCAGCAGCTTAACCGGCCAGGGCTCCAACGTCCTGACTTTC. Translated: CASSLTGQGSNVLTF.

The chain links TRBV29-1 to TRBJ2-3; TRBD2 agrees at 7 bases. The V segment lost 4 bases and the J segment 6 bases; nucleotides outside the gene matches: 13. The germline CDR1 and CDR2 sequences are SQVTM and ANQGSEA. The CDR3 runs 15 residues. CDR3 sequence (DNA): TGCAGCGTTGTACTCCGGGAGGCATTTGGGGATACGCAGTATTTT. Amino acid sequence: CSVVLREAFGDTQYF.

This clone was observed a single time. The J gene is TRBJ1-3, the V gene TRBV6-5; D not resolved. V shed 7 bases and J shed 0 bases, with 4 bases lying between them. Germline V gene data show CDR1 as MNHEY and CDR2 as SVGAGI. The CDR3 has 12 amino acids. CDR3 sequence: CASTSSGNTIYF. DNA for the CDR3: TGTGCCAGCACCAGCTCTGGAAACACCATATATTTT.

This chain links TRBV3-1 (or the pseudogene TRBV3-2) with TRBJ1-1; TRBD1 is a possible D gene (5 bases). The CDR3 is 12 amino acids. V lost 7 bases to trimming and J lost 10 bases, with 16 bases between them. Germline V lookup: CDR1 LGHDT, CDR2 YNNKEL (reference sequence). This CDR3 reads CASKKAGEGAFF. The CDR3 DNA reads TGTGCCAGCAAAAAAGCGGGGGAAGGAGCTTTCTTT.

The table lists this clone with a count of one. This chain joins TRBV6-5 and TRBJ2-5, with a tentative D call TRBD2 (7 bases). V was cut by 5 bases and J by 4 bases, with 17 bases left in between. The CDR3 contains 15 residues. Germline V gives CDR1 MNHEY, CDR2 SVGAGI. The DNA for the CDR3 is TGTGCCAGCAGTAAGGGAGGGGGAGTAGGAGAGACCCAGTACTTC. Amino acids: CASSKGGGVGETQYF.

This clone was counted a single time. J is TRBJ2-1 and V is TRBV18; tentatively, D is TRBD1 (6 bases). V gave up 4 bases and J gave up 2 bases, with 12 bases separating them. The CDR3 covers 15 residues. Germline CDR1 KGHSH, CDR2 LQKENI. The CDR3 sequence: CASSRTEDTYNEQFF. As DNA, the CDR3 is TGTGCCAGCTCACGGACAGAAGACACCTACAATGAGCAGTTCTTC.

V usage is TRBV11-2 and J usage is TRBJ1-4; D is undetermined. Trimming cost V 1 base and J 10 bases, with 7 bases left between them. Germline lookup yields CDR1 SGHAT and CDR2 FQNNGV. The CDR3 runs 12 residues. This chain's CDR3 is CASSLAGVKLFF. DNA of the CDR3: TGTGCCAGCAGCTTAGCGGGAGTAAAACTGTTTTTT. Based on the CDR3 plus reference TRBV11-2 and TRBJ1-4, the full variable domain is EAGVAQSPRYKIIEKRQSVAFWCNPISGHATLYWYQQILGQGPKLLIQFQNNGVVDDSQLPKDRFSAERLKGVDSTLKIQPAKLEDSAVYLCASSLAGVKLFFGSGTQLSVL.

The genes are TRBV19 and TRBJ2-5, with D maybe TRBD1 (7 bases). In germline, CDR1 is LNHDA, CDR2 SQIVND (reference sequence). V lost 3 bases and J 4 bases, leaving 18 bases between the germline ends. The CDR3 contains 16 residues. The CDR3 DNA reads TGTGCCAGTAGTATCATCCCAGGGCAGGGGGGAGAGACCCAGTACTTC. Protein: CASSIIPGQGGETQYF.

This sequence joins TRBV7-2 and TRBJ2-7, with TRBD1 matching over 7 bases. With 5 bases clipped from V and 8 bases from J, the junction kept 12 bases outside the gene matches. This CDR3 has 14 residues. CDR1 is SGHTA, CDR2 FQGNSA, per germline. The CDR3 DNA sequence: TGTGCCAGCAGCCGCGCCAGCCTAGGGGGCAAGCAGTACTTC. This gives the protein CASSRASLGGKQYF.

The chain uses TRBV25-1 and TRBJ1-2; TRBD1 aligns across 9 bases. The V gene end was trimmed by 3 bases and the J gene end by 4 bases; junction bases not matched to a gene: 3. The CDR3 sequence is 14 residues long. CDR1 is MGHDK, CDR2 SYGVNS, per germline. The CDR3 DNA reads TGTGCCAGCAGTGACGGGACAGGGAGCTATGGCTACACCTTC. It yields the protein CASSDGTGSYGYTF.

This rearrangement joins TRBV9 to TRBJ1-1, with D possibly being TRBD1 (6 bases). V shed 7 bases and J shed 4 bases, with 11 bases lying between them. CDR3 length equals 12 residues. Germline V gene lookup returns CDR1 SGDLS and CDR2 YYNGEE. DNA for the CDR3: TGTGCCAGCGGCCGCAGGGGCACTGAAGCTTTCTTT. Its translation: CASGRRGTEAFF. The complete variable domain, with remaining parts taken from reference TRBV9 and TRBJ1-1, reads DSGVTQTPKHLITATGQRVTLRCSPRSGDLSVYWYQQSLDQGLQFLIQYYNGEERAKGNILERFSAQQFPDLHSELNLSSLELGDSALYFCASGRRGTEAFFGQGTRLTVV.